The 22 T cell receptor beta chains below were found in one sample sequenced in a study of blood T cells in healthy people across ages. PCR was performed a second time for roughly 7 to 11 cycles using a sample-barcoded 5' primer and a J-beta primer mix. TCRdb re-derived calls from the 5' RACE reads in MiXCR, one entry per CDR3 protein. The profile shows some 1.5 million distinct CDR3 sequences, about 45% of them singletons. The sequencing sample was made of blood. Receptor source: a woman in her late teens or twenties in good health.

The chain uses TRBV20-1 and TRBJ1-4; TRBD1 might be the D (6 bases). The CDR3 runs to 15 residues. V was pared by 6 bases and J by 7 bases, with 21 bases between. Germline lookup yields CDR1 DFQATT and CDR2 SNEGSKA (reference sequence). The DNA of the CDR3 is TGCAGTGCCCCAGACCCGGGACAATCCCTTGAAAAACTGTTTTTT. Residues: CSAPDPGQSLEKLFF.

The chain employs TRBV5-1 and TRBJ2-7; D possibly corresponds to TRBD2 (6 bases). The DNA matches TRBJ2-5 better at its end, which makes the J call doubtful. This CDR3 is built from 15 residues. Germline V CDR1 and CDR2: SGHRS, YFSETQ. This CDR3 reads CASSLRLGGGETQYF. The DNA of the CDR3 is TGCGCCAGCAGCTTAAGACTAGGAGGCGGGGAGACCCAGTACTTC.

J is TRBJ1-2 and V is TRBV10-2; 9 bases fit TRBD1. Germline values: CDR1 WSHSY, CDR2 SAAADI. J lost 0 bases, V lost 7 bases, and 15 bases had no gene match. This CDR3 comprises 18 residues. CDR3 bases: TGCGCCAGCAAACGCGCTAAGGACAGGGGAATGGCTAACTATGGCTACACCTTC. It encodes CASKRAKDRGMANYGYTF.

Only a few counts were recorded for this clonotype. CDR3: CASSQAQQQEQYF. For the CDR3, the DNA is TGCGCCAGCAGCCAAGCTCAACAGCAAGAGCAGTACTTC. The chain has TRBV4-3 and TRBJ2-7; no reliable D call. Germline V gene lookup returns CDR1 LGHNA and CDR2 YSLEER. V dropped 1 base and J dropped 7 bases, with 11 bases sitting between them. This CDR3 is 13 amino acids long.

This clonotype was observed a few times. The CDR3 spells CATEGGTNYGYTF. DNA for the CDR3: TGTGCCACCGAGGGGGGAACAAACTATGGCTACACCTTC. The gene calls are TRBV24-1 and TRBJ1-2, with D possibly TRBD1 on 6 matching bases. The V gene lost 9 bases and the J gene lost 2 bases, with 12 bases spanning the gap. The CDR3 totals 13 residues. Germline-derived CDR1 and CDR2 are KGHDR and SFDVKD.

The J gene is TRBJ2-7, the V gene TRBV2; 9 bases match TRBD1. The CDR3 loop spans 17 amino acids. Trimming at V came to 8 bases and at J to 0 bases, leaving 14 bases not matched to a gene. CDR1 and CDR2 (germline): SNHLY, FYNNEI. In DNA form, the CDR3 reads TGTGCCAGCGTTGGACAGGGGACACTTACCTTCTCCTACGAGCAGTACTTC. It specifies CASVGQGTLTFSYEQYF.

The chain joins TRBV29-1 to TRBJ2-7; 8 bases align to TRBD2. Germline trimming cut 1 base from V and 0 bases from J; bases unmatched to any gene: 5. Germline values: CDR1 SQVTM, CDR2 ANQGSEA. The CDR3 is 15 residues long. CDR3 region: CSVEAGGGGSYEQYF. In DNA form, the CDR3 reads TGCAGCGTTGAAGCGGGGGGGGGCGGCTCCTACGAGCAGTACTTC.

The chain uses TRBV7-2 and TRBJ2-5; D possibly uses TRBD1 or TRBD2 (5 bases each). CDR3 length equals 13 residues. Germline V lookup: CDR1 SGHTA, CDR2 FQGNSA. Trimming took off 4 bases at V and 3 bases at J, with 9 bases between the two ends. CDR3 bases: TGTGCCAGCAGCTGGGGGACCAAAGAGACCCAGTACTTC. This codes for CASSWGTKETQYF.

CDR3 residues: CSVWGTEAFF. The CDR3, as DNA: TGCAGCGTCTGGGGCACTGAAGCTTTCTTT. This sequence joins TRBV29-1 and TRBJ1-1, with D unclear. The CDR3 has 10 residues. Germline V gene sequence: CDR1 SQVTM, CDR2 ANQGSEA. Trimming cost V 6 bases and J 4 bases, with 6 bases left between them.

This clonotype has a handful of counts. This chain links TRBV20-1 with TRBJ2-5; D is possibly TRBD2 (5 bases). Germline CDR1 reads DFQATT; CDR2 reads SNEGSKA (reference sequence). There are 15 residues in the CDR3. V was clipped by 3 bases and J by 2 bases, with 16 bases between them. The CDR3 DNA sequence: TGCAGTGCTAGGGATACGATAGCGCTTCAAGAGACCCAGTACTTC. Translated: CSARDTIALQETQYF.

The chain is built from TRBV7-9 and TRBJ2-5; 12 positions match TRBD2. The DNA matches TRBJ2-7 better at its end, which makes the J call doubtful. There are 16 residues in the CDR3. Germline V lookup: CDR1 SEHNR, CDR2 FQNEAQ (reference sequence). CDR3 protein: CASSPTLLTSGSEQYF. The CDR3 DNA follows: TGTGCCAGCAGCCCGACACTACTGACTAGCGGGAGCGAGCAGTACTTC.

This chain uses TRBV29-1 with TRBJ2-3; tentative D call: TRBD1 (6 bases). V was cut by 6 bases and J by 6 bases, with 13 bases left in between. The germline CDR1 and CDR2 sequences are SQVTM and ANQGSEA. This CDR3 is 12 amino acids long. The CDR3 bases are TGCAGCGTCCGCCTACAGGGTGATACGCAGTATTTT. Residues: CSVRLQGDTQYF.

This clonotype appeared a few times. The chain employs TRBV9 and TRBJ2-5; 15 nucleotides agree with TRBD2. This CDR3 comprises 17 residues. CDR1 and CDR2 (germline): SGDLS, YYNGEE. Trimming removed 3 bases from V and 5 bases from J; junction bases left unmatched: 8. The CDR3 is CASSAGLAGGPRETQYF. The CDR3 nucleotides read TGTGCCAGCAGCGCCGGACTAGCGGGAGGGCCTCGGGAGACCCAGTACTTC.

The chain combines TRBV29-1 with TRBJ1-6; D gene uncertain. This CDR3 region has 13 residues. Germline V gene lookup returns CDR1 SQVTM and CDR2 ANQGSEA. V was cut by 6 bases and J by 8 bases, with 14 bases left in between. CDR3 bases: TGCAGCGTCGGTTTTGGGGTTGATTCACCCCTCCACTTT. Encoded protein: CSVGFGVDSPLHF.

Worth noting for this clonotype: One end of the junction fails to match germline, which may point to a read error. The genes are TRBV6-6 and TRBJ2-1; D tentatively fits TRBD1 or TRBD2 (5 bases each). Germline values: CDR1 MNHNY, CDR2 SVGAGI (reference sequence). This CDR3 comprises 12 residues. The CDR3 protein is CASLRGPNERFF. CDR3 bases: TGTGCCAGCCTTCGGGGCCCCAATGAGCGGTTCTTC.

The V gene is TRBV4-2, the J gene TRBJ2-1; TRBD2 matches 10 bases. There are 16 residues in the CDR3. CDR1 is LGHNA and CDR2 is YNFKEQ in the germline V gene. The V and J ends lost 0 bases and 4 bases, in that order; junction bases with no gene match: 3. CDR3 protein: CASSQERTSGYNEQFF. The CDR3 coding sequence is TGTGCCAGCAGCCAAGAACGGACTAGCGGATACAATGAGCAGTTCTTC.

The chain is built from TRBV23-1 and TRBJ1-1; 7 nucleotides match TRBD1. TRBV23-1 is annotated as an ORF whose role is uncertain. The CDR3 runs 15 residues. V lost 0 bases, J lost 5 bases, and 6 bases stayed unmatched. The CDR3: CASSQSRQGKTEAFF. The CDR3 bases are TGCGCCAGCAGTCAATCGCGACAGGGAAAAACTGAAGCTTTCTTT.

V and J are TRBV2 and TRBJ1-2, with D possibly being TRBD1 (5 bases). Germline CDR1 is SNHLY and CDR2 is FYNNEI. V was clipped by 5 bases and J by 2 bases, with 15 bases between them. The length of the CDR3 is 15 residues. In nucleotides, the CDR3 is TGTGCCAGCAGTTCCGGGGCAGTTATAAACTATGGCTACACCTTC. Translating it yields CASSSGAVINYGYTF.

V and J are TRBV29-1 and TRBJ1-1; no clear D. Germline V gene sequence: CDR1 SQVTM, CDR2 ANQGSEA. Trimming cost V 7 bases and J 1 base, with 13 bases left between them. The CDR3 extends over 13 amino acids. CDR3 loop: CSGDPRANTEAFF. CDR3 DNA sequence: TGCAGCGGTGATCCACGGGCGAACACTGAAGCTTTCTTT.

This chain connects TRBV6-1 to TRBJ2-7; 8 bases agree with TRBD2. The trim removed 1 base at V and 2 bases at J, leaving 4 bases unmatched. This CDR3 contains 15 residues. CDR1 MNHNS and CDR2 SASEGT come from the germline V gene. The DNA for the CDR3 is TGTGCCAGCAGTGAAGAGGACGGGAGGGCCTACGAGCAGTACTTC. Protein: CASSEEDGRAYEQYF.

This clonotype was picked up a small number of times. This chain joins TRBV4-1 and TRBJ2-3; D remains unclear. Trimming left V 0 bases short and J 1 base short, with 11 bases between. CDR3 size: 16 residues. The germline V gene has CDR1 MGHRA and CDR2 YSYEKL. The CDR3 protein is CASSQDFGSGTDTQYF. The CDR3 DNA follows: TGCGCCAGCAGCCAAGATTTTGGTTCGGGCACAGATACGCAGTATTTT.

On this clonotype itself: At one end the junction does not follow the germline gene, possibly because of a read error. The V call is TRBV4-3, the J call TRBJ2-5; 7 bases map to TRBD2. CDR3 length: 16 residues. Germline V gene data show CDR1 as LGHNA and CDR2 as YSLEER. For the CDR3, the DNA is TGCGCCAACAGCCAAGTGGAAGCGGGAATAGGGGAGACCCAGTACTTC. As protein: CANSQVEAGIGETQYF.